This is a list of T cell receptor beta chains from one sample in a study of T cell repertoires in cytomegalovirus infection. TCRdb passed the reads through MiXCR, listing each CDR3 protein once. The sample holds 43,000 or so distinct CDR3 sequences, approximately 20% seen once. These receptors lack a known antigen. The sequencing used CD8+ T cells from cultured PBMCs, collected from culture after CMV antigen stimulation. These receptors were taken from a human donor in good health (CMV status not recorded). Some clones in this sample may be carry-over from other donors' samples. The CDR3 runs from the conserved cysteine through the conserved F or W. The D gene is left open where the match is weak. Not all rows give a size; the values are once, few, many and, for expanded clones, a class.

clone size	V gene	J gene	D gene	CDR3 protein	CDR3 DNA
many	TRBV7-2	TRBJ2-7	TRBD2	CASSSSGGQEQYF	TGTGCCAGCAGCAGTAGCGGGGGTCAAGAGCAGTACTTC
NA	TRBV9	TRBJ1-2	NA	CASSPEGGRNGYTF	TGTGCCAGCAGCCCCGAGGGGGGGCGAAATGGCTACACCTTC
many	TRBV7-3	TRBJ2-2	NA	CASSWGTNTGELFF	TGTGCCAGCAGCTGGGGAACGAACACCGGGGAGCTGTTTTTT
few	TRBV29-1	TRBJ2-6	NA	CSVDERGEAGANVLTF	TGCAGCGTTGATGAACGAGGGGAGGCTGGGGCCAACGTCCTGACTTTC
medium-sized	TRBV7-2	TRBJ1-2	NA	CASSLDDRSNYGYTF	TGTGCCAGCAGCTTAGATGACAGGTCTAACTATGGCTACACCTTC
few	TRBV5-4	TRBJ2-2	NA	CASSLSRVRNTGELFF	TGTGCCAGCAGCTTGTCGAGGGTGAGGAACACCGGGGAGCTGTTTTTT
many	TRBV6-6	TRBJ2-7	TRBD1	CASRPPGQGDEQYF	TGTGCCAGCAGGCCCCCGGGACAGGGGGACGAGCAGTACTTC
many	TRBV11-3	TRBJ1-2	TRBD1	CASSQRQGRYGYTF	TGTGCCAGCAGCCAAAGACAGGGGCGATATGGCTACACCTTC
NA	TRBV6-1	TRBJ2-3	NA	CATRDWYPDTQYF	TGTGCCACCCGTGACTGGTATCCAGATACGCAGTATTTT
many	TRBV4-3	TRBJ1-5	NA	CASSPRIYQPQHF	TGCGCCAGCAGCCCTCGTATCTATCAGCCCCAGCATTTT
NA	TRBV20-1	TRBJ2-7	NA	CSAREVSVAYEQYF	TGCAGTGCTAGAGAGGTTAGCGTGGCCTACGAGCAGTACTTC
NA	TRBV7-9	TRBJ1-1	NA	CASGPRGGTEAFF	TGTGCCAGCGGGCCGAGGGGTGGCACTGAAGCTTTCTTT
few	TRBV7-7	TRBJ2-1	TRBD2	CASSLRTSGRYNEQFF	TGTGCTAGCAGCCTCAGGACTAGCGGGAGATACAATGAGCAGTTCTTC
many	TRBV7-2	TRBJ1-3	TRBD1	CASTRGDSSGNTIYF	TGTGCCAGCACGAGAGGGGACAGCTCTGGAAACACCATATATTTT
many	TRBV19	TRBJ1-4	TRBD1	CASSPTTGYEKLFF	TGTGCCAGTAGTCCCACGACAGGGTACGAAAAACTGTTTTTT
many	TRBV10-3	TRBJ2-1	NA	CAISEEGFNEQFF	TGTGCCATCAGTGAGGAGGGCTTCAATGAGCAGTTCTTC
NA	TRBV2	TRBJ1-6	NA	CASTQLGGTYNSPLHF	TGTGCCAGCACTCAATTGGGGGGAACCTATAATTCACCCCTCCACTTT
many	TRBV7-9	TRBJ2-1	NA	CASSPSEARYNEQFF	TGTGCCAGCAGCCCTAGCGAGGCGAGGTACAATGAGCAGTTCTTC
many	TRBV28	TRBJ1-2	TRBD1	CASSMDRASQGYTF	TGTGCCAGCAGTATGGACAGGGCCTCCCAGGGCTACACCTTC
NA	TRBV6-6	TRBJ2-6	TRBD1	CASSYSNRGNGANVLTF	TGTGCCAGCAGTTACTCGAACAGGGGGAATGGGGCCAACGTCCTGACTTTC
many	TRBV27	TRBJ1-5	NA	CASRETAGSNQPQHF	TGTGCCAGCAGGGAGACAGCCGGGAGCAATCAGCCCCAGCATTTT
many	TRBV12-3/TRBV12-4	TRBJ1-5	NA	CASSYSGSNQPQHF	TGTGCCAGCAGCTACAGTGGCAGCAATCAGCCCCAGCATTTT
few	TRBV7-2	TRBJ1-6	TRBD1	CASSPTGANNSPLHF	TGTGCCAGCAGCCCGACAGGGGCCAATAATTCACCCCTCCACTTT
few	TRBV19	TRBJ1-1	NA	CASSIGRKTGGRVNTEAFF	TGTGCCAGTAGTATAGGTAGAAAGACAGGAGGTAGGGTGAACACTGAAGCTTTCTTT
once	TRBV12-3/TRBV12-4	TRBJ1-1	NA	CVSSTGTVNTEAFF	TGTGTCAGCAGTACCGGGACCGTGAACACTGAAGCTTTCTTT
NA	TRBV5-4	TRBJ2-2	NA	CASSWGNGELFF	TGTGCCAGCAGCTGGGGTAACGGGGAGCTGTTTTTT
many	TRBV5-4	TRBJ1-2	NA	CASSTTVYGYTF	TGTGCCAGCAGCACGACCGTGTATGGCTACACCTTC
NA	TRBV5-1	TRBJ2-3	TRBD2	CASSLDGASGSPRRDTQYF	TGCGCCAGCAGCCTGGACGGGGCTAGCGGGTCCCCCAGGAGGGATACGCAGTATTTT
many	TRBV13	TRBJ2-4	TRBD1	CASSTRDRGLAKNIQYF	TGTGCCAGCAGCACCCGGGACAGGGGGCTGGCCAAAAACATTCAGTACTTC
few	TRBV18	TRBJ1-1	NA	CASSPGATTEAFF	TGTGCCAGCTCACCGGGGGCGACCACTGAAGCTTTCTTT
NA	TRBV19	TRBJ2-1	TRBD2	CASSVVAGGPSYNEQFF	TGTGCCAGTAGTGTGGTAGCGGGAGGGCCTTCCTACAATGAGCAGTTCTTC
many	TRBV4-3	TRBJ2-7	TRBD1	CASSPDRGLRYEQYF	TGCGCCAGCAGCCCGGACAGGGGGCTCAGGTACGAGCAGTACTTC
NA	TRBV7-9	TRBJ2-7	NA	CASSLAVSYEQYF	TGTGCCAGCAGCTTAGCTGTCTCTTACGAGCAGTACTTC
many	TRBV7-6	TRBJ2-3	TRBD1	CASSFRPGTGGADTQYF	TGTGCCAGCAGCTTCCGCCCCGGGACAGGGGGCGCAGATACGCAGTATTTT
NA	TRBV6-2/TRBV6-3	TRBJ2-7	TRBD1	CASNPGGYEQYF	TGTGCCAGCAATCCAGGGGGCTACGAGCAGTACTTC
many	TRBV11-2	TRBJ1-1	NA	CASSLASAGLTEAFF	TGTGCCAGCAGCTTAGCGTCGGCAGGGCTTACTGAAGCTTTCTTT
many	TRBV5-4	TRBJ2-3	NA	CASSLLQTDTQYF	TGTGCCAGCAGCTTACTACAGACAGATACGCAGTATTTT
few	TRBV5-8	TRBJ2-1	TRBD1	CASSFMGQGLNEQFF	TGTGCCAGCAGCTTTATGGGACAGGGACTGAATGAGCAGTTCTTC
many	TRBV2	TRBJ1-5	NA	CASSEVAGPYSNQPQHF	TGTGCCAGCAGTGAGGTGGCAGGGCCCTATAGCAATCAGCCCCAGCATTTT
many	TRBV4-3	TRBJ2-7	NA	CASSQEGRGVYEQYF	TGCGCCAGCAGCCAAGAGGGGCGGGGAGTATACGAGCAGTACTTC
NA	TRBV20-1	TRBJ2-2	NA	CSAGSRDKNTGELFF	TGCAGTGCAGGAAGCCGGGACAAGAACACCGGGGAGCTGTTTTTT
NA	TRBV7-6	TRBJ2-7	NA	CASSQDSSYEQYF	TGTGCCAGCAGCCAAGACAGCTCCTACGAGCAGTACTTC
many	TRBV12-3/TRBV12-4	TRBJ1-2	NA	CASSWVEANYGYTF	TGTGCCAGCAGTTGGGTAGAGGCAAACTATGGCTACACCTTC
NA	TRBV4-3	TRBJ2-1	NA	CASSQGPNNEQFF	TGCGCCAGCAGCCAGGGGCCAAACAATGAGCAGTTCTTC
NA	TRBV15	TRBJ2-5	TRBD2	CATSPGGAGLGETQYF	TGTGCCACCAGCCCCGGGGGAGCGGGATTGGGAGAGACCCAGTACTTC
many	TRBV6-2/TRBV6-3	TRBJ1-5	TRBD1	CASIRDSTSSNQPQHF	TGTGCCAGCATCCGGGACAGTACCTCTAGCAATCAGCCCCAGCATTTT
NA	TRBV6-2/TRBV6-3	TRBJ2-7	NA	CASRPSRDGSYEQYF	TGTGCCAGCAGACCCTCCCGGGACGGCTCCTACGAGCAGTACTTC
many	TRBV6-1	TRBJ1-4	NA	CASILAEAGWSEKLFF	TGTGCCAGCATCCTAGCCGAGGCAGGGTGGTCTGAAAAACTGTTTTTT
few	TRBV11-2	TRBJ2-7	TRBD2	CASSLDRSGRVYEQYF	TGTGCCAGCAGCTTAGATCGTAGCGGGAGGGTTTACGAGCAGTACTTC
many	TRBV6-5	TRBJ2-1	TRBD1	CASSYSPPGTGLYNEQFF	TGTGCCAGCAGTTACTCGCCACCCGGGACAGGGTTGTACAATGAGCAGTTCTTC
NA	TRBV7-9	TRBJ2-5	TRBD1	CASSAGTGGYQETQYF	TGTGCCAGCAGCGCTGGGACAGGGGGGTACCAAGAGACCCAGTACTTC
many	TRBV7-2	TRBJ2-1	TRBD1	CASRGTGYNEQFF	TGTGCCAGCAGAGGGACAGGCTACAATGAGCAGTTCTTC
NA	TRBV11-3	TRBJ2-1	NA	CASSQGGDNEQFF	TGTGCCAGCTCCCAGGGCGGGGACAATGAGCAGTTCTTC
NA	TRBV6-1	TRBJ2-2	TRBD1	CASRPGQGAGELFF	TGTGCCAGCAGACCGGGACAGGGGGCCGGGGAGCTGTTTTTT
many	TRBV4-1	TRBJ2-2	TRBD1	CASSPGGGNTGELFF	TGCGCCAGCAGCCCAGGGGGCGGGAACACCGGGGAGCTGTTTTTT